The entry that follows covers one T cell receptor beta chain sequence. The antigen remains unidentified. CDR3 length: 14 residues. V lost 5 bases and J lost 11; bases outside the gene matches: 12. Per the germline V gene, CDR1 is MDHEN and CDR2 is SYDVKM. Of the isolated RNA, all was reverse transcribed, and so the sequenced material was expressed TCRB transcripts. TCRdb keeps only in-frame clones here, not all; method: immunoSEQ multiplex PCR. The data hold roughly 340,000 clones, with about 13% observed a single time. This sample stems from a study of beta chain features in type 1 diabetes. Study-wide results and limits: For Type 1 diabetes patients, all four CD4+ subsets carried TCRB CDR3s that were moderately but significantly shorter. Insertion counts at VDJ junctions were lower in type 1 diabetes patients, who also showed more deletions there.

The sequencing input was naive CD4+ T cells from blood. The TCR was taken from a woman under 30 with type 1 diabetes. The genes are TRBV28 and TRBJ1-5; 7 bases map to TRBD1. The CDR3 region is CASSPGTARLAQHF. The CDR3 bases are TGTGCCAGCAGTCCGGGGACAGCACGTTTGGCCCAGCATTTT.